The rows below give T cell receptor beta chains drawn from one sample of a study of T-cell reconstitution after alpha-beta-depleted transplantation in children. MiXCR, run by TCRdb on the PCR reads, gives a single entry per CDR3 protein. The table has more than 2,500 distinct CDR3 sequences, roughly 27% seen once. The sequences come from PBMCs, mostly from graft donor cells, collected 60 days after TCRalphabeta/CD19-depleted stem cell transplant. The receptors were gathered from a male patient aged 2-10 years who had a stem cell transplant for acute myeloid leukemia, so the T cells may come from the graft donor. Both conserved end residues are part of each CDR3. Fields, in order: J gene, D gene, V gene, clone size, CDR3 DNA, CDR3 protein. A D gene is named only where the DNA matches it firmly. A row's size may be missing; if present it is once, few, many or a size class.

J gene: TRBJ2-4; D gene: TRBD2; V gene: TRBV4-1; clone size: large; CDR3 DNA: TGCGCCAGCAGCCAATACTCTAGCGGGAGGGTAGCCAAAAACATTCAGTACTTC; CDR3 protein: CASSQYSSGRVAKNIQYF
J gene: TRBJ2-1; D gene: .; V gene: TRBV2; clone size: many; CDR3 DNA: TGTGCCAGCAGTGGCGGGACAGCATACAATGAGCAGTTCTTC; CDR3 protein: CASSGGTAYNEQFF
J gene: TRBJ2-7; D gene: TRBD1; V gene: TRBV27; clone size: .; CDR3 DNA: TGTGCCAGCAGTTCGACAGGGAACGAGCAGTACTTC; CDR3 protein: CASSSTGNEQYF
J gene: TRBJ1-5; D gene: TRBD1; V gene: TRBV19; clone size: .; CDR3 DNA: TGTGCCAGTAGCCGACAGGGAAATCAGCCCCAGCATTTT; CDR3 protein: CASSRQGNQPQHF
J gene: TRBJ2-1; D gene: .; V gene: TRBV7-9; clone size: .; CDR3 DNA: TGTGCCAGCAGCTTTTCGCAATTTTCGGATGAGCAGTTCTTC; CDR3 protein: CASSFSQFSDEQFF
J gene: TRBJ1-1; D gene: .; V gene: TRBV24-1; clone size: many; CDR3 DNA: TGTGCCACCATAGAACGACAAAGCAACACTGAAGCTTTCTTT; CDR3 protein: CATIERQSNTEAFF
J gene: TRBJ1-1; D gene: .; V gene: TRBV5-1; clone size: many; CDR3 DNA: TGCGCCAGCAGCTCGCAGGGAAACACTGAAGCTTTCTTT; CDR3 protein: CASSSQGNTEAFF
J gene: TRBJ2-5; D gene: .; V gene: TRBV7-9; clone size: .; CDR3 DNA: TGTGCCAGCAGCTCAACAGGTTTCTCCCAAGAGACCCAGTACTTC; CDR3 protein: CASSSTGFSQETQYF
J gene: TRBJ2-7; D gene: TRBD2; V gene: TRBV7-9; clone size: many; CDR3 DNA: TGTGCCAGCAGCTTACGGGAGGGCTGGTCCTACGAGCAGTACTTC; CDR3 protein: CASSLREGWSYEQYF
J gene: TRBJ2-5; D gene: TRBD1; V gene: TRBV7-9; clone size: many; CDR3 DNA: TGTGCCAGCAGCCTTCAGACAGGGCGGCAGACCCAGTACTTC; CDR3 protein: CASSLQTGRQTQYF
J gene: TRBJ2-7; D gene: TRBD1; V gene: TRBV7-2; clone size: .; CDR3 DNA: TGTGCCAGCAGCCCTTGGACAGGGCCGTCATCCTACGAGCAGTACTTC; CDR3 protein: CASSPWTGPSSYEQYF
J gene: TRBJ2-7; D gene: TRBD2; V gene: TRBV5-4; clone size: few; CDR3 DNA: TGTGCCATGGGCCCGGCCATATCTAGCGGGAGTTACGAGCAGTACTTC; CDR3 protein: CAMGPAISSGSYEQYF
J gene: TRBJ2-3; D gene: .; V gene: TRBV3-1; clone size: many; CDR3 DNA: TGTGCCAGCAGCCAAGACTTCGCAGATACGCAGTATTTT; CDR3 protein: CASSQDFADTQYF
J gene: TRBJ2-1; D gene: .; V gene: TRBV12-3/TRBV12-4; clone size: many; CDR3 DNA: TGTGCCTCGGATAGCTACAATGAGCAGTTCTTC; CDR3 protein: CASDSYNEQFF
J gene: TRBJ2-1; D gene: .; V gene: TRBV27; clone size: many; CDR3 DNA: TGCACCAGCAGTTTATTTCCGAACCCGAATGGGCACAATGAGCAGTTCTTC; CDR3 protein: CTSSLFPNPNGHNEQFF
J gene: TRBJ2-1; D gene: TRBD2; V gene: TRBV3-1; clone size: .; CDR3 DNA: TGTGCCTGCTCCAAGCAGGTCCGGAATCCGGGAGGCTCCTACAATGAGCAGTTCTTC; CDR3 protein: CACSKQVRNPGGSYNEQFF
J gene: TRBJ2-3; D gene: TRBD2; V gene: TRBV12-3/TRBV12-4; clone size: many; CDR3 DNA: TGTGCCAGCAGTTTAACCTCAGCGGGGGCCACAGATACGCAGTATTTT; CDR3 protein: CASSLTSAGATDTQYF
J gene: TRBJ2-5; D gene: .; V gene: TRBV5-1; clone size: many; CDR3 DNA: TGCGCCAGCAGCCCGGGAATGGCCCAAGAGACCCAGTACTTC; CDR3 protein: CASSPGMAQETQYF
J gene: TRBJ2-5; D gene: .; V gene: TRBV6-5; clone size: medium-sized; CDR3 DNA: TGTGCCAGCAGTTACTCGGGGGTGGAGGGGACCCAGTACTTC; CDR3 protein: CASSYSGVEGTQYF
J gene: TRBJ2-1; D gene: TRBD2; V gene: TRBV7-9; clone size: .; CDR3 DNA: TGTGCCAGCAGCCCGGGGGGGATTGAGCAGTTCTTC; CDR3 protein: CASSPGGIEQFF
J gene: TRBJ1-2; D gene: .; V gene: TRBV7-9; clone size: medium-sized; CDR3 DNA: TGTGCCAGCAGCCCGCCTTCTTACGAGGGCTACACCTTC; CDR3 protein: CASSPPSYEGYTF
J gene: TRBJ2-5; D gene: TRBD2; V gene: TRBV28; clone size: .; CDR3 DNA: TGTGCCAGCAGTTTAAGGGGACTACAAGAGACCCAGTACTTC; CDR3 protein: CASSLRGLQETQYF
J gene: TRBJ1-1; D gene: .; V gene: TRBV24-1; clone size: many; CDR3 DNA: TGTGGGGCCAGTGATTTAGGTTTAGAACGACAAAGCAACACTGAAGCTTTCTTT; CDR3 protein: CGASDLGLERQSNTEAFF
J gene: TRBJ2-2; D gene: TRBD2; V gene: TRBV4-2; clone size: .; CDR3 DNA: TGTGCCAGCAGCCAAGACTTGGCCAGCGGGATGAACACCGGGGGGCTGTTTTTT; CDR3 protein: CASSQDLASGMNTGGLFF
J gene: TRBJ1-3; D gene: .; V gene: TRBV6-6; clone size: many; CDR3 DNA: TGTGCCAGCAGTTACTCGAGGCAGTCGCCTCCTCGGTATTTT; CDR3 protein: CASSYSRQSPPRYF
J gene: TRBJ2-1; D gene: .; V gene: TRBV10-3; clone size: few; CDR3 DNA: TGTGCCATCAGTGAGTCGAAGATCGGGGATCGCTGTGAGCAGTTCTTC; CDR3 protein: CAISESKIGDRCEQFF
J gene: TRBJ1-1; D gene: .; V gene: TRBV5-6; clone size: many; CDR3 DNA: TGTGCCAGCAGCTTGACAGTCCGCACTGAAGCTTTCTTT; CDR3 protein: CASSLTVRTEAFF
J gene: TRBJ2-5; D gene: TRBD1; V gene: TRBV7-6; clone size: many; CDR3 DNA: TGTGCCAGCAGCCCCGTTCGGGACAGGGTCGAGACCCAGTACTTC; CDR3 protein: CASSPVRDRVETQYF
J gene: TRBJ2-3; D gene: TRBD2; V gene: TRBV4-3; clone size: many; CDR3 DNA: TGCGCCAGCAGCCCTAATTATCTAGCGGACACAGATACGCAGTATTTT; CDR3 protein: CASSPNYLADTDTQYF
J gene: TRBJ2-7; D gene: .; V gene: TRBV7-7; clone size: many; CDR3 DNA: TGTGCTAGCAGCCAAGGAAAGGGCCACGAGCAGTACTTC; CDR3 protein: CASSQGKGHEQYF
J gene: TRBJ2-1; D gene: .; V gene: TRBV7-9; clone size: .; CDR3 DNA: TGTGCCAGCAGCTTAGTCGGGATCGCAGAAGGTCGTGAGCAGTTCTTC; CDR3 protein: CASSLVGIAEGREQFF
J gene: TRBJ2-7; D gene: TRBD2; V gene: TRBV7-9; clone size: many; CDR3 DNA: TGTGCCAGCAGCCTTACTAGCGGCCCCGGCTCCTACGAGCAGTACTTC; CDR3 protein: CASSLTSGPGSYEQYF
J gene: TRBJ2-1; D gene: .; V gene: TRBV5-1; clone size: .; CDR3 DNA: TGCGCCAGCAGCTTGGGAAACAGGGCGGGCTACAATGAGCAGTTCTTC; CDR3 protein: CASSLGNRAGYNEQFF
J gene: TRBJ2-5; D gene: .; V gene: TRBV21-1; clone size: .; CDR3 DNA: TGTGCCAGCAGCACCCAAGGACAGGGGGAACCCGTTTTGCAAGAGACCCAGTACTTC; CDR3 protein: CASSTQGQGEPVLQETQYF
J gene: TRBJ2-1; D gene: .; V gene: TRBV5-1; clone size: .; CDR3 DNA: TGCGCCAGCAGCTTGGATCGGGACTACAATGAGCAGTTCTTC; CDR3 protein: CASSLDRDYNEQFF
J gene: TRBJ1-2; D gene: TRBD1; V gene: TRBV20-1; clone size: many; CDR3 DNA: TGCAGTGCTAGGCGGACAGGGGTTAACTATGGCTACACCTTC; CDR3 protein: CSARRTGVNYGYTF
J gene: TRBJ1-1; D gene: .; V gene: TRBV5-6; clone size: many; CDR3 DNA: TGTGCCAGCTTCCCGGGGGAGAACACTGAAGCTTTCTTT; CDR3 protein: CASFPGENTEAFF
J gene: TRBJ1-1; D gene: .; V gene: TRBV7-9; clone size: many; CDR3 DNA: TGTGCCAGCAGCTTAGCTACGAACACTGAAGCTTTCTTT; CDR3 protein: CASSLATNTEAFF
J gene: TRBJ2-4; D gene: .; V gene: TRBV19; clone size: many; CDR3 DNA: TGTGCCAGTAGGGTCATGGGCGGCAAAAACATTCAGTACTTC; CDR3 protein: CASRVMGGKNIQYF
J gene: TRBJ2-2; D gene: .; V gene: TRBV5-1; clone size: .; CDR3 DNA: TGCGCCAGCAGCTTGGACTCCTCCGGGGGAACCGGGGAGCTGTTTTTT; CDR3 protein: CASSLDSSGGTGELFF
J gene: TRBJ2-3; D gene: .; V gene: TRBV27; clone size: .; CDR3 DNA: TGTGCCAGCAGTCTGCACATGCCAGGCGCAATATGGGATACGCAGTATTTT; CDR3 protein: CASSLHMPGAIWDTQYF
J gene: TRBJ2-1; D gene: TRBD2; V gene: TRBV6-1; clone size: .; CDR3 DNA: TGTGCCAGCAGCCCCGCGGGAGGGTTAAATGAGCAGTTCTTC; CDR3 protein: CASSPAGGLNEQFF
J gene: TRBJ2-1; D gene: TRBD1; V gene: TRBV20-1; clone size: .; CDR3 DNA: TGCAGTGCTAGAGGGGACAGGGCAAGTTTGAAAAACTACAATGAGCAGTTCTTC; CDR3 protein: CSARGDRASLKNYNEQFF
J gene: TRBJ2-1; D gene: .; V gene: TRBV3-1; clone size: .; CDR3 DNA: TGTGCCAGCAGCCAAGCGTTCATTGGGGGGTACAATGAGCAGTTCTTC; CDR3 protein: CASSQAFIGGYNEQFF
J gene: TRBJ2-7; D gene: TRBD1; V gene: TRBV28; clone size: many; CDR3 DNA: TGTGCCAGCAGTCTTACCTTCAACAGGGGTAGCGAGCAGTACTTC; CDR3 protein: CASSLTFNRGSEQYF
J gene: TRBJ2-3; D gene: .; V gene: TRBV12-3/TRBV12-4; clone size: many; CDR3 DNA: TGTGCCAGCAGTTTCCAGGGGCCAGATACGCAGTATTTT; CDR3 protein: CASSFQGPDTQYF
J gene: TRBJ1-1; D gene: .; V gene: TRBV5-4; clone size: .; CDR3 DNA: TGTGCCATGGGCCTCCGGGGGGAGAACACTGAAGCTTTCTTT; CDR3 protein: CAMGLRGENTEAFF